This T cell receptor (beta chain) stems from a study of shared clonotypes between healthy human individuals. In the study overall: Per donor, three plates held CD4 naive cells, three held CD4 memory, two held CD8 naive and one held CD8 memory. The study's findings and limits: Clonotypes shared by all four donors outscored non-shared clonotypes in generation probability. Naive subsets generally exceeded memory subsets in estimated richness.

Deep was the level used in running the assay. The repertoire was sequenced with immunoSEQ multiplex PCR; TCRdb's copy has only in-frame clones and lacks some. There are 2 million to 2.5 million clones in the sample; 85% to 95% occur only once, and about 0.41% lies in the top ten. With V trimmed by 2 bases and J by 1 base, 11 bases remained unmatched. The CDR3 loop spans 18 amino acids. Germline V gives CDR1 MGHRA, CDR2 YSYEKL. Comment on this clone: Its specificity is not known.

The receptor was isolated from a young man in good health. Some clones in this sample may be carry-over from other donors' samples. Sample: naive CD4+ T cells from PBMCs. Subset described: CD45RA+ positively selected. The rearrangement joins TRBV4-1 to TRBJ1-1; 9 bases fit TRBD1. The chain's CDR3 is CASSQNRGRRTTNTEAFF. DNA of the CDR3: TGCGCCAGCAGCCAAAACAGGGGGCGGAGGACGACGAACACTGAAGCTTTCTTT.